This T cell receptor beta chain was recovered during a study of PD-L1 blockade in urothelial cancer. Study as a whole: Prior chemotherapy in patients spanned 0 to 3 regimens.

Broader study findings: TCR clonality was measured in pretreatment peripheral blood. Clonality below the median predicted better survival.

The authors spiked synthetic TCR analog templates into each PCR. The assay was immunoSEQ multiplex PCR, and TCRdb's table has in-frame clones only and misses some. In the table there are tens of thousands of clones, around 84% of which are singletons. Details on this clone: The antigen is not known.

Time point reported: pretreatment peripheral blood. All patients carried locally advanced or metastatic urothelial carcinoma. J lost 5 bases, V lost 2 bases, and 9 bases had no gene match. CDR1 is MNHNY, CDR2 SVGAGI, per germline (reference sequence). This CDR3 contains 16 residues. The receptor was derived from a man between 60 and 75 years old with urothelial cancer. The J gene is TRBJ2-7, the V gene TRBV6-6, with TRBD1 identical over 10 bases. The starting material was PBMCs, obtained around atezolizumab (anti-PD-L1) treatment. The CDR3 region is CASSYRGTGERHEQYF. The CDR3 bases are TGTGCCAGCAGTTACCGCGGGACAGGGGAACGACACGAGCAGTACTTC.